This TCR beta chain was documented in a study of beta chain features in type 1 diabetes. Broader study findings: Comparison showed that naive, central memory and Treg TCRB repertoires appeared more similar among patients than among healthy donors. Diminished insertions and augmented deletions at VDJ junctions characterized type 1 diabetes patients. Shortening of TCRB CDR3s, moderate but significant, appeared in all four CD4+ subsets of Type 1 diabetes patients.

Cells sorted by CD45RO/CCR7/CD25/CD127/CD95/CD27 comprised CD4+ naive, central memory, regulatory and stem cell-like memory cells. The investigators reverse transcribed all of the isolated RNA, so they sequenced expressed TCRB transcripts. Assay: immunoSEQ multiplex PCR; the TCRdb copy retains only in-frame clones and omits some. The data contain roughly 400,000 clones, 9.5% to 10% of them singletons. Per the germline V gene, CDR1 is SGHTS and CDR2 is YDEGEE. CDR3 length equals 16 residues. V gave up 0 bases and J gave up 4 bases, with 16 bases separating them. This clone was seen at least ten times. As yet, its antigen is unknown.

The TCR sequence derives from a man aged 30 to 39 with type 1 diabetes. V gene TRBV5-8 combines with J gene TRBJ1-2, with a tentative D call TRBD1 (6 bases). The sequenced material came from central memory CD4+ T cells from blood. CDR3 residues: CASSLASGVRGYGYTF. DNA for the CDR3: TGTGCCAGCAGCTTGGCCTCAGGGGTCCGGGGCTATGGCTACACCTTC.